This TCR beta chain was captured by sequencing in a study of T-cell reconstitution after alpha-beta-depleted transplantation in children. V trimming: 2 bases; J trimming: 5 bases; junction bases outside the gene matches: 3. Germline lookup yields CDR1 DFQATT and CDR2 SNEGSKA (reference sequence). This CDR3 is built from 14 residues. Unique molecular identifiers were incorporated when the TCRbeta library was constructed. TCRdb analysed the PCR reads with MiXCR anew, one entry per CDR3 protein. The data hold approximately 340,000 distinct CDR3 sequences, with 9% to 12% observed a single time. Sequences were derived from PBMCs from the stem cell graft donor, sampled from the stem cell graft. The V and J genes are TRBV20-1 and TRBJ2-1, with 10 bases lining up with TRBD1. The sequence was collected from a human donor who donated a stem cell graft to a child with acute lymphoblastic leukemia. CDR3 region: CSARRQGANNEQFF. The CDR3 nucleotides are TGCAGTGCTAGAAGACAGGGGGCCAACAATGAGCAGTTCTTC.